This TCR beta chain was sequenced in a study of blood T cell repertoires in COVID-19. Study background: T cells, B-cell-depleted T cells, or PBMCs provided the cDNA or gDNA that served as material.

Produced via immunoSEQ multiplex PCR; TCRdb's table is partial and in-frame only. The sample holds some 60,000 clones, 80% to 95% seen once. The ends lost 6 bases at V and 7 bases at J; junction bases unmatched: 21. Germline values: CDR1 MRHNA, CDR2 SNTAGT. The CDR3 spans 19 residues. The specimen sequenced was peripheral blood. The chain joins TRBV6-4 to TRBJ2-1, with 10 bases that match TRBD2. The receptor comes from a man aged 55 to 69 with acute or convalescent COVID-19. The DNA of the CDR3 is TGTGCCAGCAGCCCACGTTTGTACTCAGGACTAGCGGCTCGGAATGAGCAGTTCTTC. Translated: CASSPRLYSGLAARNEQFF.